Described below is a single TCR beta chain sequence and its context. This entry belongs to a study of T cell clonotyping in hematopoietic cell transplantation. Clones were sequenced by immunoSEQ multiplex PCR, and TCRdb holds only the in-frame ones, with some missing. The sample consists of 15,000 or so clones, 80% to 90% of them appearing once. Germline assignment: CDR1 SGHTA and CDR2 FQGNSA. The CDR3 runs 17 residues. V lost 0 bases and J lost 6, with 15 bases in between. Sample: peripheral blood mononuclear cells. This clonotype was obtained from a woman between 35 and 50 years old in good health. Some clones in this sample may be carry-over from other donors' samples. V is TRBV7-2 and J is TRBJ1-6, with a tentative D call TRBD1 (6 bases). The CDR3: CASSLAEGGLGNSPLHF. Written as DNA, the CDR3 is TGTGCCAGCAGCTTAGCGGAGGGGGGTCTGGGTAATTCACCCCTCCACTTT.